This T cell receptor (beta chain) was documented in a study of cytomegalovirus exposure and HLA in healthy donors. Vbeta (60) and Jbeta (13) primers were used in the PCR. Produced via immunoSEQ multiplex PCR; TCRdb's table is partial and in-frame only. The table records around 120,000 clones, 70% to 80% of them present only once. As for this clone: Its antigen is undetermined.

Trimming took 1 base from V and 5 from J; bases not matched to a gene: 5. The CDR3 is made up of 16 amino acids. CDR1 is SGHDN, CDR2 FVKESK, per germline. Findings and limits, study-wide: Presence/absence analyses supposed approximately even sequencing depth among donors.

Sequencing input: PBMCs. The V call is TRBV14, the J call TRBJ2-2; 9 bases line up with TRBD1. The receptor was derived from a man aged 18 to 35 in good health and CMV-seronegative. CDR3 residues: CASSQGGTGRTGELFF. The CDR3 DNA follows: TGTGCCAGCAGCCAAGGTGGGACAGGGAGGACCGGGGAGCTGTTTTTT.